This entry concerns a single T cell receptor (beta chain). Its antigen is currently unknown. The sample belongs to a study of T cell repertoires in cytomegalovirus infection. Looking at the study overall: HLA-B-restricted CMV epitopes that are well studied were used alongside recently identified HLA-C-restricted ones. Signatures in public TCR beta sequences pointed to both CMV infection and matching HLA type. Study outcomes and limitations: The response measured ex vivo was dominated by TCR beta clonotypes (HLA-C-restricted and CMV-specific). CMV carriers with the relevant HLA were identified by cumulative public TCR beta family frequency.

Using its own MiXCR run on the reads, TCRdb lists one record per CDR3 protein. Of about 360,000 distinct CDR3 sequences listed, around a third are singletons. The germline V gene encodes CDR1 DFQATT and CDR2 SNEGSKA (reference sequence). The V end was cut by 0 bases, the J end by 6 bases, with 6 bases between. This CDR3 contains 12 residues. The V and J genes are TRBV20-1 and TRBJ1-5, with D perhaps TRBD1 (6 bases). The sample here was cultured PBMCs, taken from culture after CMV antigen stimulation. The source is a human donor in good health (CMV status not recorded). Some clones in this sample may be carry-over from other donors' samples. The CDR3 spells CSAREGAQPQHF. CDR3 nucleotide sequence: TGCAGTGCTAGAGAGGGGGCTCAGCCCCAGCATTTT.